This T cell receptor beta chain was captured in a study of somatic mutations in cytotoxic T cells in rheumatoid arthritis. Study context: A roughly 30 ml EDTA sample of patient blood was drawn right after diagnosis, before any treatment.

Comment on this clone: The antigen is not known.

Study-level findings and limits: A largest CD8+ clone above 20% of CD8+ cells occurred in about an eighth of the 65 patients. Rheumatoid arthritis patients and age-matched healthy controls showed no significant difference in CD8+ T-cell clonality.

Original processing notes: Matches to published virus-specific TCRB sequences were rare among patient CD8+ clones larger than 1%. The repertoire was sequenced with immunoSEQ multiplex PCR; TCRdb's copy has only in-frame clones and lacks some. V and J calls and clone size come straight from that table; D and trimming were deduced from the DNA. The sample shows roughly 11,000 clones, about 69% of them seen only once. The clonotype was recovered from an adult with rheumatoid arthritis. Material for sequencing was CD8+ T cells sorted from blood.

The CDR3 DNA is TGTGCCAGCAGCCCCCATCAGGACTATAACGACGAGGGCTACACCTTC. Translated: CASSPHQDYNDEGYTF. The gene calls are TRBV7-2 and TRBJ1-2, with D unresolved. The CDR3 is made up of 16 amino acids. The V gene's germline CDR1 is SGHTA and CDR2 FQGNSA. Trimming left V 5 bases short and J 8 bases short, with 24 bases between.